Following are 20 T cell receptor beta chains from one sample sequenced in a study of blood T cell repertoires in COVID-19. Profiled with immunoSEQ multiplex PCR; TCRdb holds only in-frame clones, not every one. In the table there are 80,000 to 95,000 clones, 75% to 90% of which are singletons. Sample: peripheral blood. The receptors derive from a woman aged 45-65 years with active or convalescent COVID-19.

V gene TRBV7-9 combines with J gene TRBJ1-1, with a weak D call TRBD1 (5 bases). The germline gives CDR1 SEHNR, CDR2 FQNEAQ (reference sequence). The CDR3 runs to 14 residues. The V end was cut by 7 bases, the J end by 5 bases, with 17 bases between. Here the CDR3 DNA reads TGTGCCAGCATCCCACTTGGACGGACAACTGAAGCTTTCTTT. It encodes CASIPLGRTTEAFF.

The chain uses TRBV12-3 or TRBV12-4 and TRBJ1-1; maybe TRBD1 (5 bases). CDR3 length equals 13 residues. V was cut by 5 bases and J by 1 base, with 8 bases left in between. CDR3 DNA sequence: TGTGCCAGCAGTATACAGGCGAACACTGAAGCTTTCTTT. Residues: CASSIQANTEAFF.

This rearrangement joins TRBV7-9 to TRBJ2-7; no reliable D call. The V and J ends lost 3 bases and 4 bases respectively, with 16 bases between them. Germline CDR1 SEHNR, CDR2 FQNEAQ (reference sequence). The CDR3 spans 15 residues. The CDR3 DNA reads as TGTGCCAGCAGCTTGGTTTTACCAAGCGATTACGAGCAGTACTTC. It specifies CASSLVLPSDYEQYF.

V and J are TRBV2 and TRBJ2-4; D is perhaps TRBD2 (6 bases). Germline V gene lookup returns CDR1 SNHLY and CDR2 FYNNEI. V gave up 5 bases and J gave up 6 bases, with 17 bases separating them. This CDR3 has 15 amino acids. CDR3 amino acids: CASSWGDGPINIQYF. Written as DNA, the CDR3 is TGTGCCAGCAGTTGGGGGGACGGCCCAATAAACATTCAGTACTTC. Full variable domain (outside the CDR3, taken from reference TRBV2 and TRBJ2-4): EPEVTQTPSHQVTQMGQEVILRCVPISNHLYFYWYRQILGQKVEFLVSFYNNEISEKSEIFDDQFSVERPDGSNFTLKIRSTKLEDSAMYFCASSWGDGPINIQYFGAGTRLSVL.

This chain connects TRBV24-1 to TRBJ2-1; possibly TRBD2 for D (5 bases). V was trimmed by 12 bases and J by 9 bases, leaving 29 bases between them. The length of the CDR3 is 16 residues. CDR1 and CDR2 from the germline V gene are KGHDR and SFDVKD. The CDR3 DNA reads TGTGCCCCCCGGCGCGGGTTTGACCCCAGCGTGCCTGAGCAGTTCTTC. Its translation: CAPRRGFDPSVPEQFF.

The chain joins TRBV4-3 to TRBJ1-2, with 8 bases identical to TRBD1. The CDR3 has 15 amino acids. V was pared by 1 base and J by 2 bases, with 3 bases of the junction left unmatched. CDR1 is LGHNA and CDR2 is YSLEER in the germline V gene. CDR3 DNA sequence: TGCGCCAGCAGCCAAGGACGGGACAGGAACTATGGCTACACCTTC. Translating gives CASSQGRDRNYGYTF.

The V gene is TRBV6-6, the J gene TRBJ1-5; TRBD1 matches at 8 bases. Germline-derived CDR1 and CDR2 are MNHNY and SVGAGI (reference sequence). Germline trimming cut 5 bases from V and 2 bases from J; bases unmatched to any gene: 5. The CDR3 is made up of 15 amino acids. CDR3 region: CASSTGGAGNQPQHF. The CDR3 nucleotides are TGTGCCAGCAGTACAGGGGGTGCAGGCAATCAGCCCCAGCATTTT.

DNA of the CDR3: TGTGCCAGCAGTCCCCGGGACAGGCTGGCAACTAATGAAAAACTGTTTTTT. Protein sequence: CASSPRDRLATNEKLFF. The V call is TRBV6-2 or TRBV6-3, the J call TRBJ1-4; the match to TRBD1 covers 8 bases. From germline, CDR1 is MNHEY and CDR2 SVGEGT. This CDR3 has 17 residues. J was trimmed by 0 bases and V by 5 bases; bases with no gene match: 8.

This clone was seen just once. CDR3 protein: CASSLRAGPASRDTEAFF. CDR3 nucleotide sequence: TGTGCCAGCAGCTTAAGGGCGGGGCCAGCTTCTAGGGACACTGAAGCTTTCTTT. The chain is built from TRBV7-3 and TRBJ1-1; D may be TRBD1 (5 bases). The length of the CDR3 is 18 residues. V dropped 1 base and J dropped 3 bases, with 21 bases sitting between them. Germline CDR1 and CDR2: SGHTA and FQGTGA.

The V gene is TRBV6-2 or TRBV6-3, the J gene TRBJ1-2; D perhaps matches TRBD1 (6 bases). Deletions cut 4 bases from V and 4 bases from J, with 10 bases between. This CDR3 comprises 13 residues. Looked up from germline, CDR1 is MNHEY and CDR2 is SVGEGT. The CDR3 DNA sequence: TGTGCCAGCAGTTCCGACAGGCCCTATGGCTACACCTTC. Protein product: CASSSDRPYGYTF.

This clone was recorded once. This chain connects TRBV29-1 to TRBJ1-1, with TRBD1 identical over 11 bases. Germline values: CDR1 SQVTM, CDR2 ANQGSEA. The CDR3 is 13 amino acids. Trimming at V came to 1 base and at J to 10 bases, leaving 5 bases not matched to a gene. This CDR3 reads CSVEGDRGDTAFF. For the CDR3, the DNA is TGCAGCGTTGAAGGGGACAGGGGGGATACAGCTTTCTTT.

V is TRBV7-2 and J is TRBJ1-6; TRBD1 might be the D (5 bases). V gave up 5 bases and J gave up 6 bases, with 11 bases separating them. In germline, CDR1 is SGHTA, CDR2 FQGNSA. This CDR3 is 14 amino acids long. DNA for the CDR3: TGTGCCAGCAGCGCCGACACAGGTAATTCACCCCTCCACTTT. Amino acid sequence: CASSADTGNSPLHF.

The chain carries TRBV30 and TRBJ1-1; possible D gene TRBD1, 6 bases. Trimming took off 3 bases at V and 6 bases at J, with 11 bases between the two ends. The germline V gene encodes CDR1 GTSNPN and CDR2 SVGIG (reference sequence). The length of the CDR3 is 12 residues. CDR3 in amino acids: CAWSPQGAEAFF. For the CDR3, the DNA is TGTGCCTGGAGCCCACAGGGTGCTGAAGCTTTCTTT.

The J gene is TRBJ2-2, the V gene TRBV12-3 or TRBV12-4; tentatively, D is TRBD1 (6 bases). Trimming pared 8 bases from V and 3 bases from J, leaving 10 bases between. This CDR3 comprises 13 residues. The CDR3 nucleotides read TGTGCCAGCCAGGGGACGGACACCGGGGAGCTGTTTTTT. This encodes CASQGTDTGELFF.

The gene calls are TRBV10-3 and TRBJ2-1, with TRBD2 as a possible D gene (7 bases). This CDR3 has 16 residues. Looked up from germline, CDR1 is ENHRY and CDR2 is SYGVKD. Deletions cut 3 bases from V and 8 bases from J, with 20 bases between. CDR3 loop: CAISESSTKGGDEQFF. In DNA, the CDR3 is TGTGCCATCAGTGAATCCAGTACCAAGGGGGGGGATGAGCAGTTCTTC.

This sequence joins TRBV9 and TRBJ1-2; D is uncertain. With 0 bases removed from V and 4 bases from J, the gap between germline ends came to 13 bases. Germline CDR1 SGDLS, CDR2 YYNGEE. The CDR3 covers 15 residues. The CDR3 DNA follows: TGTGCCAGCAGCGTAGAGCACAGTCGGCCCTATGGCTACACCTTC. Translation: CASSVEHSRPYGYTF. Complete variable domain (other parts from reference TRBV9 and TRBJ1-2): DSGVTQTPKHLITATGQRVTLRCSPRSGDLSVYWYQQSLDQGLQFLIQYYNGEERAKGNILERFSAQQFPDLHSELNLSSLELGDSALYFCASSVEHSRPYGYTFGSGTRLTVV.

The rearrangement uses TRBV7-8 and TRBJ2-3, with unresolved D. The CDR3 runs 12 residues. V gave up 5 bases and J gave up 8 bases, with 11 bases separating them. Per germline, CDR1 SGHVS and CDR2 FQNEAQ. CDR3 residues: CASSPRVGTQYF. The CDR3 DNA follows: TGTGCCAGCAGCCCCCGGGTGGGTACGCAGTATTTT.

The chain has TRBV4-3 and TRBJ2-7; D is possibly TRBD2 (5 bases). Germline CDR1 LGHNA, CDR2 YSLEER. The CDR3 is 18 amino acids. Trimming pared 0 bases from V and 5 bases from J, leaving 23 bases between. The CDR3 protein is CASSQDLALRGRRDEQYF. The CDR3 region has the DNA TGCGCCAGCAGCCAAGATCTAGCCCTACGTGGTCGAAGGGACGAGCAGTACTTC.

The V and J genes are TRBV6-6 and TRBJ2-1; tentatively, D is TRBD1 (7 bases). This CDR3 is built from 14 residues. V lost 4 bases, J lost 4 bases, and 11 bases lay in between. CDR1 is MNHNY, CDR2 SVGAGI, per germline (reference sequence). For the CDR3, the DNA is TGTGCCAGCAGTTCAGGGGGGATGTACAATGAGCAGTTCTTC. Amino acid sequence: CASSSGGMYNEQFF.

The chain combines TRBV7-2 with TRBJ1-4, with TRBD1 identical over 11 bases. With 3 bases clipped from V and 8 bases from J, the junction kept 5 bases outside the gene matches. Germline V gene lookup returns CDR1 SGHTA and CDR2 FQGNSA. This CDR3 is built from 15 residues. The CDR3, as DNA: TGTGCCAGCAGCTTCGCCGGGACAGGGGGGGAAAAACTGTTTTTT. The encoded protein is CASSFAGTGGEKLFF. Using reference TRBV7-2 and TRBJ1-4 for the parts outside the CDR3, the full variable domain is GAGVSQSPSNKVTEKGKDVELRCDPISGHTALYWYRQSLGQGLEFLIYFQGNSAPDKSGLPSDRFSAERTGGSVSTLTIQRTQQEDSAVYLCASSFAGTGGEKLFFGSGTQLSVL.